This is a list of T cell receptor beta chains from one sample in a study of shared clonotypes between healthy human individuals. Method: immunoSEQ multiplex PCR; TCRdb's copy keeps in-frame clones and lacks some. In the table there are 2 million to 2.5 million clones, over 85% of which are singletons. The sample taken for sequencing was naive CD4+ T cells from PBMCs. All receptors come from a man aged 18 to 29 in good health. Some clones in this sample may be carry-over from other donors' samples. Each CDR3 is given with its conserved first and last residue. The D gene is left open where the match is weak. Rows may omit the clone size; those that give it use once, few, many or a size class.

d_gene: TRBD1; abundance: NA; j_gene: TRBJ2-5; v_gene: TRBV10-3; CDR3nt: TGTGCCATCAGTGAGCAGATTGGTCCGGGACAGGGTTTGGAGACCCAGTACTTC; CDR3aa: CAISEQIGPGQGLETQYF
d_gene: NA; abundance: once; j_gene: TRBJ2-7; v_gene: TRBV6-1; CDR3nt: TGTGCCAGCAGTGACAGCCCAAGTCCCGACGAGCAGTACTTC; CDR3aa: CASSDSPSPDEQYF
d_gene: NA; abundance: NA; j_gene: TRBJ2-4; v_gene: TRBV2; CDR3nt: TGTGCCAGCAGTCCCTCTACCATTCAGTACTTC; CDR3aa: CASSPSTIQYF
d_gene: NA; abundance: once; j_gene: TRBJ1-1; v_gene: TRBV9; CDR3nt: TGTGCCAGCAGCGTAGGCGGGAACAGGGCCTACACTGAAGCTTTCTTT; CDR3aa: CASSVGGNRAYTEAFF
d_gene: TRBD1; abundance: NA; j_gene: TRBJ2-3; v_gene: TRBV4-1; CDR3nt: TGCGCCAGCAGCCAAGGAGGGACAGGGTTAGATACGCAGTATTTT; CDR3aa: CASSQGGTGLDTQYF
d_gene: TRBD2; abundance: NA; j_gene: TRBJ2-4; v_gene: TRBV6-6; CDR3nt: TGTGCCAGCAGTTACGGGTTCAGCGGGAGGGCTAACATTCAGTACTTC; CDR3aa: CASSYGFSGRANIQYF
d_gene: TRBD1; abundance: NA; j_gene: TRBJ2-7; v_gene: TRBV30; CDR3nt: TGTGCCTGGAGTGTAAACCTGGGACAGGCCGAGCAGTACTTC; CDR3aa: CAWSVNLGQAEQYF
d_gene: NA; abundance: NA; j_gene: TRBJ2-1; v_gene: TRBV7-2; CDR3nt: TGTGCCAGCAGTTTCAGGGAGTTCTTC; CDR3aa: CASSFREFF
d_gene: NA; abundance: once; j_gene: TRBJ2-2; v_gene: TRBV19; CDR3nt: TGTGCCAGTAGTATAACCGGGACTTCCACCGGGGAGCTGTTTTTT; CDR3aa: CASSITGTSTGELFF
d_gene: TRBD2; abundance: NA; j_gene: TRBJ2-1; v_gene: TRBV9; CDR3nt: TGTGCCAGCAGCGGGGAGGGGACTACTTACAATGAGCAGTTCTTC; CDR3aa: CASSGEGTTYNEQFF
d_gene: NA; abundance: NA; j_gene: TRBJ2-1; v_gene: TRBV28; CDR3nt: TGTGCCAGCCGGAAAAGGATCTGGGGGGAGCAGTTCTTC; CDR3aa: CASRKRIWGEQFF
d_gene: NA; abundance: once; j_gene: TRBJ1-1; v_gene: TRBV29-1; CDR3nt: TGCAGCGTAAGGACAGAGATGAACACTGAAGCTTTCTTT; CDR3aa: CSVRTEMNTEAFF
d_gene: NA; abundance: NA; j_gene: TRBJ1-5; v_gene: TRBV28; CDR3nt: TGTGCCAGCCATACGGCGGCACAGGGCAATCAGCCCCAGCATTTT; CDR3aa: CASHTAAQGNQPQHF
d_gene: NA; abundance: NA; j_gene: TRBJ1-2; v_gene: TRBV11-2; CDR3nt: TGTGCCAGCAGCTTAGTGGGGGGGCAGGGTGATGGCTACACCTTC; CDR3aa: CASSLVGGQGDGYTF
d_gene: NA; abundance: NA; j_gene: TRBJ2-2; v_gene: TRBV5-1; CDR3nt: TGCGCCAGCAGCTACCCCCTAGCGAACACCGGGGAGCTGTTTTTT; CDR3aa: CASSYPLANTGELFF
d_gene: NA; abundance: NA; j_gene: TRBJ2-1; v_gene: TRBV14; CDR3nt: TGTGCCAGCAGCCGGGACTTCGGTACCGATGAGCAGTTCTTC; CDR3aa: CASSRDFGTDEQFF
d_gene: TRBD2; abundance: NA; j_gene: TRBJ2-7; v_gene: TRBV6-1; CDR3nt: TGTGCCAGCAGGACCGGGACTAGCGGATCCTACGAGCAGTACTTC; CDR3aa: CASRTGTSGSYEQYF
d_gene: NA; abundance: once; j_gene: TRBJ1-2; v_gene: TRBV14; CDR3nt: TGTGCCAGCAGGGACGTTAGAGACAGGACCCTATACTATGGCTACACCTTC; CDR3aa: CASRDVRDRTLYYGYTF
d_gene: NA; abundance: NA; j_gene: TRBJ2-7; v_gene: TRBV5-6; CDR3nt: TGTGCCAGCAGCGCCGGTCAGGGCAGGGGCTACGAGCAGTACTTC; CDR3aa: CASSAGQGRGYEQYF
d_gene: TRBD1; abundance: NA; j_gene: TRBJ1-2; v_gene: TRBV18; CDR3nt: TGTGCCAGCTCACCAGCTGGGACAGGTCCCAACTATGGCTACACCTTC; CDR3aa: CASSPAGTGPNYGYTF
d_gene: TRBD1; abundance: NA; j_gene: TRBJ2-7; v_gene: TRBV28; CDR3nt: TGTGCCAGCAGTTTGGGCAGGGGGCACTACGAGCAGTACTTC; CDR3aa: CASSLGRGHYEQYF
d_gene: NA; abundance: NA; j_gene: TRBJ2-1; v_gene: TRBV14; CDR3nt: TGTGCCAGCAGCCCCCGGACTACAGCGAGAGGCAATGAGCAGTTCTTC; CDR3aa: CASSPRTTARGNEQFF
d_gene: NA; abundance: once; j_gene: TRBJ2-7; v_gene: TRBV2; CDR3nt: TGTGCCAGCAGTCTTGGGCGAGTCTACGAGCAGTACTTC; CDR3aa: CASSLGRVYEQYF
d_gene: NA; abundance: once; j_gene: TRBJ1-2; v_gene: TRBV6-5; CDR3nt: TGTGCCAGCAGTTCCCAGACGGCTATGATCTACACCTTC; CDR3aa: CASSSQTAMIYTF
d_gene: TRBD2; abundance: once; j_gene: TRBJ2-5; v_gene: TRBV4-1; CDR3nt: TGCGCCAGCAGCGGGGGACTAGCGGGCACATTGTACGAGACCCAGTACTTC; CDR3aa: CASSGGLAGTLYETQYF
d_gene: TRBD1; abundance: NA; j_gene: TRBJ1-4; v_gene: TRBV19; CDR3nt: TGTGCCAGCCGGGACAGGGGGAGGGGAACTAATGAAAAACTGTTTTTT; CDR3aa: CASRDRGRGTNEKLFF
d_gene: NA; abundance: once; j_gene: TRBJ2-7; v_gene: TRBV2; CDR3nt: TGTGCCAGCAGCTCTCTTGGGCCCTTTTACGAGCAGTACTTC; CDR3aa: CASSSLGPFYEQYF
d_gene: NA; abundance: NA; j_gene: TRBJ2-7; v_gene: TRBV18; CDR3nt: TGTGCCAGCTCACCCTCTTCGGACGAGCAGTACTTC; CDR3aa: CASSPSSDEQYF
d_gene: NA; abundance: NA; j_gene: TRBJ1-2; v_gene: TRBV6-1; CDR3nt: TGTGCCAGCAAATTTGACAGTCCCTATGGCTACACCTTC; CDR3aa: CASKFDSPYGYTF
d_gene: TRBD2; abundance: NA; j_gene: TRBJ2-1; v_gene: TRBV28; CDR3nt: TGTGCCACCATACTAGCGAATGAGCAGTTCTTC; CDR3aa: CATILANEQFF
d_gene: TRBD1; abundance: NA; j_gene: TRBJ2-7; v_gene: TRBV27; CDR3nt: TGTGCCAGCAGTTCGACCGGGACAGCCCAAATCCCCATATACGAGCAGTACTTC; CDR3aa: CASSSTGTAQIPIYEQYF
d_gene: NA; abundance: NA; j_gene: TRBJ1-2; v_gene: TRBV5-1; CDR3nt: TGCGCCAGCAGCTTGACAAGCTATGGCTACACCTTC; CDR3aa: CASSLTSYGYTF
d_gene: NA; abundance: NA; j_gene: TRBJ1-1; v_gene: TRBV29-1; CDR3nt: TGCAGCGGATCGGCAGGGTGGGGGATGAACACTGAAGCTTTCTTT; CDR3aa: CSGSAGWGMNTEAFF
d_gene: TRBD2; abundance: NA; j_gene: TRBJ2-7; v_gene: TRBV7-3; CDR3nt: TGTGCCAGCAGCCCCCGACTAGCAGGCGAGCAGTACTTC; CDR3aa: CASSPRLAGEQYF
d_gene: TRBD1; abundance: NA; j_gene: TRBJ1-5; v_gene: TRBV28; CDR3nt: TGTGCCAGCCGGACAGGATTTACTTTCAATCAGCCCCAGCATTTT; CDR3aa: CASRTGFTFNQPQHF
d_gene: TRBD1; abundance: NA; j_gene: TRBJ2-1; v_gene: TRBV6-1; CDR3nt: TGTGCCAGCAGTGAAAACAGGGGAGCCTACAATGAGCAGTTCTTC; CDR3aa: CASSENRGAYNEQFF
d_gene: TRBD1; abundance: NA; j_gene: TRBJ2-7; v_gene: TRBV19; CDR3nt: TGTGCCAGTAGTCCCTCCAGGGGGCGTTCCTACGAGCAGTACTTC; CDR3aa: CASSPSRGRSYEQYF
d_gene: NA; abundance: NA; j_gene: TRBJ1-2; v_gene: TRBV7-7; CDR3nt: TGTGCCAGCAGCCCGTACAGGGACGGCTACACCTTC; CDR3aa: CASSPYRDGYTF
d_gene: NA; abundance: NA; j_gene: TRBJ1-1; v_gene: TRBV7-8; CDR3nt: TGTGCCAGCAGCCTCCAGAGTTATTACACTGAAGCTTTCTTT; CDR3aa: CASSLQSYYTEAFF
d_gene: TRBD2; abundance: NA; j_gene: TRBJ2-1; v_gene: TRBV27; CDR3nt: TGTGCCAGCAGTTTATCGTCCCGGACTAGCGGGAAATACAATGAGCAGTTCTTC; CDR3aa: CASSLSSRTSGKYNEQFF
d_gene: NA; abundance: NA; j_gene: TRBJ2-3; v_gene: TRBV4-1; CDR3nt: TGCGCCAGCAGCCAAGTTCGCTCGGGAGCAGATACGCAGTATTTT; CDR3aa: CASSQVRSGADTQYF
d_gene: TRBD2; abundance: NA; j_gene: TRBJ2-1; v_gene: TRBV19; CDR3nt: TGTGCCAGTAGTAGAGGACTAGCGGGATCATACAATGAGCAGTTCTTC; CDR3aa: CASSRGLAGSYNEQFF
d_gene: NA; abundance: NA; j_gene: TRBJ2-7; v_gene: TRBV5-8; CDR3nt: TGTGCCAGCAGCCACGGGCAGGTCTCCTACGAGCAGTACTTC; CDR3aa: CASSHGQVSYEQYF
d_gene: TRBD2; abundance: NA; j_gene: TRBJ2-5; v_gene: TRBV9; CDR3nt: TGTGCCAGCAGCCCTTCAGCGGGAGAGTATGAGACCCAGTACTTC; CDR3aa: CASSPSAGEYETQYF
d_gene: NA; abundance: NA; j_gene: TRBJ2-1; v_gene: TRBV28; CDR3nt: TGTGCCAGCAGTTTTGGGATCGATTTCGCGGGCTACAATGAGCAGTTCTTC; CDR3aa: CASSFGIDFAGYNEQFF
d_gene: TRBD1; abundance: NA; j_gene: TRBJ2-7; v_gene: TRBV5-1; CDR3nt: TGCGCCAGCAGCCCAGGACAGGGGCCCGACGAGCAGTACTTC; CDR3aa: CASSPGQGPDEQYF
d_gene: NA; abundance: NA; j_gene: TRBJ2-5; v_gene: TRBV5-8; CDR3nt: TGTGCCAGCAGCTTGGCCAGGTCGACCCAGTACTTC; CDR3aa: CASSLARSTQYF
d_gene: TRBD2; abundance: NA; j_gene: TRBJ2-7; v_gene: TRBV7-2; CDR3nt: TGTGCCAGCAGCTTACTAGCGGGATCCGGGGGATCCGAGCAGTACTTC; CDR3aa: CASSLLAGSGGSEQYF
d_gene: NA; abundance: NA; j_gene: TRBJ2-5; v_gene: TRBV23-1; CDR3nt: TGCGCCAGCAGTCGTAAGCTAGAGGGGGTGAGGAGGGAGACCCAGTACTTC; CDR3aa: CASSRKLEGVRRETQYF
d_gene: NA; abundance: NA; j_gene: TRBJ2-3; v_gene: TRBV28; CDR3nt: TGTGCCAGCAGTTCACACCCAGGGAATTTAGCCCCAGATACGCAGTATTTT; CDR3aa: CASSSHPGNLAPDTQYF
d_gene: NA; abundance: once; j_gene: TRBJ1-2; v_gene: TRBV19; CDR3nt: TGTGCCAGTAGTATTAATTGGGGGCCGACCTATGGCTACACCTTC; CDR3aa: CASSINWGPTYGYTF
d_gene: NA; abundance: NA; j_gene: TRBJ2-1; v_gene: TRBV5-1; CDR3nt: TGCGCCAGCAGCTTGTCACAGCTCTACAATGAGCAGTTCTTC; CDR3aa: CASSLSQLYNEQFF
d_gene: NA; abundance: NA; j_gene: TRBJ2-7; v_gene: TRBV30; CDR3nt: TGTGCCTGGGCCCGACAGGAGCCAAGCGAGCAGTACTTC; CDR3aa: CAWARQEPSEQYF
d_gene: NA; abundance: few; j_gene: TRBJ1-1; v_gene: TRBV6-6; CDR3nt: TGTGCCAGCAGTTACAGGGCGAACACTGAAGCTTTCTTT; CDR3aa: CASSYRANTEAFF
d_gene: TRBD2; abundance: NA; j_gene: TRBJ2-7; v_gene: TRBV7-2; CDR3nt: TGTGCCAGCAGCTCCACTAGCGGGATCTATGAGCAGTACTTC; CDR3aa: CASSSTSGIYEQYF
d_gene: TRBD2; abundance: NA; j_gene: TRBJ2-1; v_gene: TRBV7-9; CDR3nt: TGTGCCAGCAGCTTAGGTAGGAGCGGGAGGGTTAGCTCCTACAATGAGCAGTTCTTC; CDR3aa: CASSLGRSGRVSSYNEQFF
d_gene: NA; abundance: NA; j_gene: TRBJ2-6; v_gene: TRBV6-6; CDR3nt: TGTGCCAGCAGTTACACCGAATACTCTGGGGCCAACGTCCTGACTTTC; CDR3aa: CASSYTEYSGANVLTF
d_gene: NA; abundance: NA; j_gene: TRBJ1-5; v_gene: TRBV30; CDR3nt: TGTGCCTGGAGTGAATCTCATAATCAGCCCCAGCATTTT; CDR3aa: CAWSESHNQPQHF
d_gene: NA; abundance: NA; j_gene: TRBJ2-1; v_gene: TRBV20-1; CDR3nt: TGCAGTGCTAGGACCCCATGGGAGCAGTTCTTC; CDR3aa: CSARTPWEQFF
d_gene: NA; abundance: NA; j_gene: TRBJ2-2; v_gene: TRBV5-1; CDR3nt: TGCGCCAGCAGCTTGTCCGGGGGCACCGGGGAGCTGTTTTTT; CDR3aa: CASSLSGGTGELFF